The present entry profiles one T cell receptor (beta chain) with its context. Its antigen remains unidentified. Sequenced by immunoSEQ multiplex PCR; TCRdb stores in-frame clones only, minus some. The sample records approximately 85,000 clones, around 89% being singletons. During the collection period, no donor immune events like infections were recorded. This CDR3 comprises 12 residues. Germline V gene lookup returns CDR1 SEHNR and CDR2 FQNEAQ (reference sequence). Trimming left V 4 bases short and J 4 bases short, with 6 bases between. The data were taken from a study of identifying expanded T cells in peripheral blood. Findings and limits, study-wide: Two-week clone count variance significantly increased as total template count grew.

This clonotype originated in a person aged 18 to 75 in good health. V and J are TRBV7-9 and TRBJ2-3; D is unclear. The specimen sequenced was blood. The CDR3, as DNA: TGTGCCAGCAGCTCGTCTCCAGATACGCAGTATTTT. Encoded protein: CASSSSPDTQYF.